The 3 T cell receptor beta chains in this list originate from one sample, sequenced in a study of patients and donors after allogeneic stem cell transplantation. From the RT-PCR reads, TCRdb called clonotypes with MiXCR, one entry per CDR3 protein. The repertoire consists of a few hundred thousand distinct CDR3 sequences, with around two fifths occurring once and the leading ten covering roughly 12%. Sequenced material: blood, either unsorted or a sorted T cell fraction (not recorded which). These TCRs come from a human donor who was either an allogeneic HSCT recipient or a stem cell or donor lymphocyte infusion donor (not recorded which). It is not recorded whose cells these are; they may come from a transplant donor.

The chain joins TRBV24-1 to TRBJ2-3; D may correspond to TRBD1 or TRBD2 (5 bases each). The germline V and J ends were trimmed by 1 base and 2 bases, with 15 bases remaining between them. The CDR3 is 17 residues long. Germline assignment: CDR1 KGHDR and CDR2 SFDVKD. For the CDR3, the DNA is TGTGCCACCAGTGATTTTACAGTGGGACCTTACACAGATACGCAGTATTTT. Residues: CATSDFTVGPYTDTQYF.

This clonotype was recorded many times. The CDR3 DNA is TGTGCCAGCAGTTTAGAGACAGTCACTGAAGCTTTCTTT. Residues: CASSLETVTEAFF. The rearrangement links TRBV12-3 or TRBV12-4 to TRBJ1-1; weak D call: TRBD1 (5 bases). With 1 base removed from V and 4 bases from J, the gap between germline ends came to 7 bases. The CDR3 length is 13 residues.

The chain carries TRBV5-1 and TRBJ2-1, with D unclear. The CDR3 consists of 13 residues. Germline V lookup: CDR1 SGHRS, CDR2 YFSETQ. Trimming stripped 5 bases from V and 0 bases from J, with 6 bases between. CDR3 in DNA: TGCGCCAGCAGGCTGAGCTCCTACAATGAGCAGTTCTTC. Translated: CASRLSSYNEQFF.